What follows are 15 T cell receptor beta chains derived from one specimen sequenced in a study of OX40 agonist ivuxolimab in advanced cancers. Profiled with immunoSEQ multiplex PCR; TCRdb holds only in-frame clones, not every one. The profile shows roughly 14,000 clones, about four fifths of them singletons. This sample comprised CD4+ or CD8+ T cells sorted from blood, obtained in a trial of the OX40 agonist ivuxolimab. Source of these receptors: an adult with an advanced solid tumor such as melanoma, head and neck, liver or kidney cancer.

In this sample, this clone turned up a few times. This sequence joins TRBV6-1 and TRBJ2-5; D is possibly TRBD1 (5 bases). The V end lost 6 bases, the J end lost 5 bases, and 13 bases lay between the germline ends. Per the germline V gene, CDR1 is MNHNS and CDR2 is SASEGT. There are 13 residues in the CDR3. CDR3 bases: TGTGCCAGCAGAAACCCCTCAGGGGAGACCCAGTACTTC. Protein: CASRNPSGETQYF.

V gene TRBV9 combines with J gene TRBJ2-5; D may be TRBD2 (5 bases). The CDR3 length is 18 residues. Germline V gives CDR1 SGDLS, CDR2 YYNGEE. Trimming took off 0 bases at V and 1 base at J, with 19 bases between the two ends. CDR3 region: CASSVGEWRIVGQETQYF. The CDR3 DNA reads as TGTGCCAGCAGCGTAGGGGAGTGGAGGATTGTGGGCCAAGAGACCCAGTACTTC.

V and J are TRBV27 and TRBJ1-1, with D maybe TRBD1 (5 bases). Trimming removed 10 bases from V and 1 base from J, with 16 bases in between. The CDR3 spans 14 residues. From germline, CDR1 is MNHEY and CDR2 SMNVEV (reference sequence). CDR3 nucleotide sequence: TGTGCCACCCCGTCTGGGGGGACGAACACTGAAGCTTTCTTT. It specifies CATPSGGTNTEAFF.

This chain uses TRBV9 with TRBJ2-1, with 8 bases identical to TRBD1. V gave up 4 bases and J gave up 5 bases; unmatched junction bases: 5. This CDR3 comprises 14 residues. Germline CDR1 and CDR2: SGDLS and YYNGEE. This CDR3 reads CASSLGQGHNEQFF. For the CDR3, the DNA is TGTGCCAGCAGCCTCGGACAGGGTCACAATGAGCAGTTCTTC.

The rearrangement uses TRBV4-1 and TRBJ2-6; D is possibly TRBD1 (6 bases). Germline V gene lookup returns CDR1 MGHRA and CDR2 YSYEKL. Trimming left V 5 bases short and J 4 bases short, with 18 bases between. The CDR3 contains 17 residues. The CDR3, as DNA: TGCGCCAGCAGCACGCAATCAGGGGCCTCCGGGGCCAACGTCCTGACTTTC. Its protein product is CASSTQSGASGANVLTF.

The chain couples TRBV5-5 to TRBJ2-7, with unresolved D. CDR3 length: 14 amino acids. Trimming removed 0 bases from V and 4 bases from J, with 11 bases in between. Germline assignment: CDR1 SGHKS and CDR2 YYEKEE (reference sequence). CDR3 sequence (DNA): TGTGCCAGCAGCTTGGGAGTGGGAACTTACGAGCAGTACTTC. It yields the protein CASSLGVGTYEQYF.

The CDR3 reads CASSLVQSLAYEQYF. The CDR3 DNA sequence: TGTGCCAGCAGCTTGGTTCAGTCTCTAGCCTACGAGCAGTACTTC. This chain links TRBV5-6 with TRBJ2-7; D not resolved. The germline V and J ends were trimmed by 0 bases and 2 bases, with 12 bases remaining between them. The CDR3 extends over 15 amino acids. Germline CDR1 reads SGHDT; CDR2 reads YYEEEE.

The chain joins TRBV5-6 to TRBJ2-7; 8 bases match TRBD1. The CDR3 has 17 residues. CDR1 SGHDT and CDR2 YYEEEE come from the germline V gene. The ends lost 4 bases at V and 1 base at J; junction bases unmatched: 13. CDR3 amino acids: CASSDGTGPFGSYEQYF. DNA for the CDR3: TGTGCCAGCAGCGACGGGACAGGCCCCTTTGGGTCCTACGAGCAGTACTTC.

The CDR3 sequence is CSAPTGEGYTF. CDR3 in DNA: TGCAGTGCTCCTACAGGGGAGGGCTACACCTTC. The chain carries TRBV20-1 and TRBJ1-2; 7 nucleotides line up with TRBD1. The CDR3 has 11 amino acids. Germline CDR1 DFQATT, CDR2 SNEGSKA (reference sequence). The V gene end was trimmed by 5 bases and the J gene end by 8 bases; junction bases not matched to a gene: 5.

V and J are TRBV15 and TRBJ1-2; TRBD1 matches 8 bases. Germline CDR1 is LNHNV and CDR2 is YYDKDF (reference sequence). The CDR3 length is 14 residues. The V segment lost 8 bases and the J segment 4 bases; nucleotides outside the gene matches: 9. CDR3 DNA: TGTGCCACCTCACAGACAGGGGTGCGCTATGGCTACACCTTC. It translates to CATSQTGVRYGYTF. Complete variable domain (other parts from reference TRBV15 and TRBJ1-2): DAMVIQNPRYQVTQFGKPVTLSCSQTLNHNVMYWYQQKSSQAPKLLFHYYDKDFNNEADTPDNFQSRRPNTSFCFLDIRSPGLGDTAMYLCATSQTGVRYGYTFGSGTRLTVV.

This clone was counted a single time. The rearrangement uses TRBV27 and TRBJ1-1; TRBD1 matches 8 bases. CDR1 and CDR2 (germline): MNHEY, SMNVEV (reference sequence). The CDR3 is 15 residues long. V shed 6 bases and J 5 bases; nucleotides not matched to a gene: 11. Here the CDR3 DNA reads TGTGCCAGCAGCCGGGGCCAGGGGGCTCGAACTGAAGCTTTCTTT. It specifies CASSRGQGARTEAFF.

V gene TRBV10-1 combines with J gene TRBJ2-2; TRBD1 matches 7 bases. Germline CDR1 and CDR2: WNHNN and SYGVQD (reference sequence). Trimming cost V 0 bases and J 5 bases; bases outside gene matches: 6. This CDR3 spans 16 amino acids. CDR3 amino acids: CASSESRTGKTGELFF. The CDR3 bases are TGCGCCAGCAGTGAGTCGAGGACAGGCAAAACCGGGGAGCTGTTTTTT.

The V gene is TRBV9, the J gene TRBJ2-2; possibly TRBD2 for D (6 bases). The CDR3 is 17 residues long. CDR1 is SGDLS and CDR2 is YYNGEE in the germline V gene. V was clipped by 0 bases and J by 4 bases, with 16 bases between them. The CDR3 spells CASSVAAGRDRTGELFF. The CDR3 bases are TGTGCCAGCAGCGTAGCTGCTGGGCGGGACCGCACCGGGGAGCTGTTTTTT.

The chain recombines TRBV29-1 with TRBJ1-1, with D perhaps matching TRBD1 (5 bases). The CDR3 is 11 amino acids. The V gene's germline CDR1 is SQVTM and CDR2 ANQGSEA. Deletions cut 6 bases from V and 1 base from J, with 6 bases between. The CDR3 nucleotides read TGCAGCGTGGGGCAGAACACTGAAGCTTTCTTT. Translation gives CSVGQNTEAFF.

The rearrangement links TRBV29-1 to TRBJ2-7; D unclear. There are 13 residues in the CDR3. V shed 4 bases and J shed 0 bases, with 10 bases lying between them. The germline V gene has CDR1 SQVTM and CDR2 ANQGSEA. CDR3 sequence reads: CSVVDQSSYEQYF. Written as DNA, the CDR3 is TGCAGCGTTGTCGACCAGAGCTCCTACGAGCAGTACTTC.